A selection of T cell receptor beta chains follows, all from one sample in a study of glioma-infiltrating T cells. TCRdb re-derived calls from the multiplex PCR reads in MiXCR, one entry per CDR3 protein. The sample yields about 180,000 distinct CDR3 sequences, more than 35% seen once. Sequencing used glioma tissue, nonneoplastic brain tissue, or PBMCs (not recorded which). Receptors were obtained from a human donor with low-grade glioma or glioblastoma, undergoing nonglioma brain surgery, or in good health (not recorded which). The CDR3 runs from the conserved cysteine through the conserved F or W. Only part of the rows carry a size: once, few, many, or a class if the clone is expanded.

>TRBV5-4|.
CASSQPDSLPRTQYF
>TRBV11-3|.
CASSLDTNDEQFF
>TRBV6-1|.
CVSSVFTGEGTQYF
>TRBV2|.
CASIIAGVMNTEAFF
>TRBV20-1|.
CSAARTLSGANVLNF
>TRBV20-1|.
CCVAAGGKDTKYF
>TRBV28|many
CASSFTGTSYNEQFF
>TRBV20-1|.
CGATPWDRGSEASF
>TRBV20-1|many
CSATSPTSGSHEQYF
>TRBV3-1|.
CAGSHLTDGYTF
>TRBV28|many
CASSFMVDYGYTF
>TRBV15|.
CATSTTGDNQPQHF
>TRBV28|.
CASSSYFSGGASYEQYF
>TRBV25-1|many
CASSRSHQETQYF
>TRBV11-2|many
CASSTSTTNEKLFF
>TRBV19|.
CASSFRDDRVSNQAQHF
>TRBV7-6|many
CASSLVKQNTEAFF
>TRBV27|.
CASGIAGGSYTF
>TRBV5-4|few
CASSLGVLYGYTF
>TRBV14|many
CASSPAMNTQYF
>TRBV20-1|many
CSARDYGFSGNEQFF
>TRBV27|many
CASRLGPSGLNEQFF
>TRBV3-1|.
CASSQGALISYEQYF
>TRBV30|.
CAWNHDSNQPQHF
>TRBV6-7|many
CASPYRAGAYEQYF
>TRBV5-1|few
CASSYTDPAYEQYF
>TRBV19|.
CASSIKGLQDGVNQPQHF
>TRBV7-8|many
CASSLAGPHQPQHF
>TRBV4-1|.
CASSQGTGKTEAFF
>TRBV2|.
CASGYRTGGTNYGYTF
>TRBV7-9|.
CASSSTRPGQGDFYGYTF
>TRBV6-1|many
CASSEQETQYF
>TRBV3-1|.
CASSPPGAYEQFF
>TRBV7-2|many
CASSPDSRPTEAFF
>TRBV5-1|.
CASSFRADGNEQFF
>TRBV10-3|many
CASQTFHQPQHF
>TRBV18|.
CASSPAGTAYGYTF
>TRBV6-1|many
CASKGSGNTIYF
>TRBV6-1|.
CASSNGGRQPLNF
>TRBV11-2|.
CASNSPGSYNEKFF
>TRBV27|many
CASSLTGGGQPQHF
>TRBV12-3/TRBV12-4|few
CASSFGQENEELFF
>TRBV7-2|.
CASSQKLREDLDLYTDTQYF
>TRBV6-1|many
CASSDGQGRHEQYF